The 6 T cell receptor beta chains listed next were all sequenced from one sample in a study of blood T cell repertoires in COVID-19 (TCRdb year 2020). Receptor amplification or capture employed the immunoSEQ multiplex PCR assay. As stored in TCRdb, this immuneACCESS dataset retains in-frame rearrangements with V and J assigned. A fraction of the clones does not appear; measured against another copy, unresolved V genes explain less than half of the discrepancy, and the remainder lacks a known reason. In this sample the table shows about 180,000 clones, roughly 79% of which occur a single time. The ten most abundant clones make up less than 30% of the sample. The sequencing input was peripheral blood. The receptor set was obtained from a woman in her sixties or seventies with acute or convalescent COVID-19.

V usage is TRBV6-4 and J usage is TRBJ2-2; TRBD2 aligns across 8 bases. Germline loops: CDR1 MRHNA, CDR2 SNTAGT. The CDR3 covers 15 residues. The junction had 2 bases not matched to a gene; V was cut back by 5 bases and J by 0 bases. CDR3 sequence reads: CASSLGLANTGELFF. CDR3 DNA: TGTGCCAGCAGTTTGGGACTAGCGAACACCGGGGAGCTGTTTTTT.

This clone was seen a single time. V usage is TRBV15 and J usage is TRBJ2-3; TRBD2 agrees at 12 bases. This CDR3 contains 16 residues. Per germline, CDR1 LNHNV and CDR2 YYDKDF (reference sequence). Losses at the gene ends were 2 bases for V and 3 bases for J; bases not matched to a gene: 3. CDR3 amino acids: CATSRLAGGFTDTQYF. CDR3 in DNA: TGTGCCACCAGCAGACTAGCGGGAGGGTTTACAGATACGCAGTATTTT.

The V and J genes are TRBV28 and TRBJ2-2, with a weak D call TRBD2 (5 bases). CDR1 is MDHEN, CDR2 SYDVKM, per germline. V lost 7 bases and J lost 6, with 12 bases in between. The CDR3 totals 13 residues. The CDR3 sequence is CASKLDSAGELFF. For the CDR3, the DNA is TGTGCCAGCAAGTTGGACTCCGCCGGGGAGCTGTTTTTT.

This clone has just one count. The chain links TRBV19 to TRBJ2-7, with 9 bases fitting TRBD1. CDR1 is LNHDA, CDR2 SQIVND, per germline (reference sequence). The CDR3 covers 15 residues. V lost 8 bases, J lost 4 bases, and 12 bases stayed unmatched. As DNA, the CDR3 is TGTGCCAGTCAGCTACGTCCGGGACAGGGATACGAGCAGTACTTC. As protein: CASQLRPGQGYEQYF.

The V call is TRBV19, the J call TRBJ2-7; D remains unclear. Per the germline V gene, CDR1 is LNHDA and CDR2 is SQIVND (reference sequence). Trimming removed 3 bases at V and 4 bases at J, with 16 bases between. The CDR3 covers 15 residues. This CDR3 is CASSISTSAAYEQYF. DNA of the CDR3: TGTGCCAGTAGTATTTCGACTTCGGCAGCTTACGAGCAGTACTTC.

The genes are TRBV24-1 and TRBJ2-1, with D uncertain. This CDR3 is built from 14 residues. Trimming took off 1 base at V and 6 bases at J, with 9 bases between the two ends. CDR1 is KGHDR and CDR2 is SFDVKD in the germline V gene. In nucleotides, the CDR3 is TGTGCCACCAGTGATTTCCCGTCCCGCAATGAGCAGTTCTTC. Its protein is CATSDFPSRNEQFF.